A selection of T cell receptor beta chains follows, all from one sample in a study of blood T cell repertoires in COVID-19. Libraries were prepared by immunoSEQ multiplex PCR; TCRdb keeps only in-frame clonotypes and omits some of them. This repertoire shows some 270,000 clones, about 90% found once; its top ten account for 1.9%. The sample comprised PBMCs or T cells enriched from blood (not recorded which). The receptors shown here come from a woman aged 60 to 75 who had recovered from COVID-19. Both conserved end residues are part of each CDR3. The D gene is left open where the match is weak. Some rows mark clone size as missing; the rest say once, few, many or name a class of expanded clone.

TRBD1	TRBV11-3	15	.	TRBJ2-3	TGTGCCAGCAGCTCCCGGACAGGGCGCACAGATACGCAGTATTTT	CASSSRTGRTDTQYF
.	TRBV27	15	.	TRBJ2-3	TGTGCCAGCAGTTTATCACAGGGCCCCCCAGATACGCAGTATTTT	CASSLSQGPPDTQYF
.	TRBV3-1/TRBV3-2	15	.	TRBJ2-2	TGTGCCAGCAGCCAATTCGACTACAACACCGGGGAGCTGTTTTTT	CASSQFDYNTGELFF
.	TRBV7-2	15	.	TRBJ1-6	TGTGCCAGCAGCTGGGGAGGGGCAGGGCCCCGGGCCCTCCACTTT	CASSWGGAGPRALHF
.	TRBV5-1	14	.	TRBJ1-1	TGCGCCAGCAGCTTGCAGGACACCTACACTGAAGCTTTCTTT	CASSLQDTYTEAFF
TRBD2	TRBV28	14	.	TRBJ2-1	TGTGCCAGCAGCGAATTAGCGGGAGCCCATGAGCAGTTCTTC	CASSELAGAHEQFF
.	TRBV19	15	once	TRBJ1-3	TGTGCCAGTAATTCAGCAGGGAACTCTGGAAACACCATATATTTT	CASNSAGNSGNTIYF
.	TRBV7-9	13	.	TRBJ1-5	TGTGCCAGCACCAAAACGGGGAATCAGCCCCAGCATTTT	CASTKTGNQPQHF
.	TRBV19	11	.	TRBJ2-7	TGTGCCAGTAGTATAGCAGGGCACCAGTACTTC	CASSIAGHQYF
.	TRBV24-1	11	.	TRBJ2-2	TGTGCCACCAGTGGTCTCGGGGAGCTGTTTTTT	CATSGLGELFF
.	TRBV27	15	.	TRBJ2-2	TGTGCCAGCAGTTTATCGGGCAAGGTACCCGGGGAGCTGTTTTTT	CASSLSGKVPGELFF
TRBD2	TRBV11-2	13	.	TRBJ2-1	TGTGCCAGCAGCTTTAATAGCGGGGGTGAGCAGTTCTTC	CASSFNSGGEQFF
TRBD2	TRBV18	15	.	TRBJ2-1	TGTGCCAGCTCACTACTAGCGGGGAAAGACAATGAGCAGTTCTTC	CASSLLAGKDNEQFF
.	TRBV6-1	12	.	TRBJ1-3	TGTGCCAGCAGTGAACGGGGAAACACCATATATTTT	CASSERGNTIYF
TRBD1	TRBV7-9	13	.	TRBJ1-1	TGTGCCAGCAGCCTCGGACAGGGAAATAAAGCTTTCTTT	CASSLGQGNKAFF
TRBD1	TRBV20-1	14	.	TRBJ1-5	TGCAGTGCTAGTGAGGGACAGGTACGTCAGCCCCAGCATTTT	CSASEGQVRQPQHF
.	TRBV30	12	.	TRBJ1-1	TGTGCCTGGAGTTCAATGGCCACTGAAGCTTTCTTT	CAWSSMATEAFF
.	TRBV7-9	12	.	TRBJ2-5	TGTGCCAGCAGCCACAACCAAGAGACCCAGTACTTC	CASSHNQETQYF
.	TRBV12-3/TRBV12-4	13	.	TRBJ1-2	TGTGCCACCTTAGGGCAGGGGCGCTATGGCTACACCTTC	CATLGQGRYGYTF
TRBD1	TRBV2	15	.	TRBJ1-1	TGTGCCAGCACTCTCGAGACAGGGGCGAACACTGAAGCTTTCTTT	CASTLETGANTEAFF
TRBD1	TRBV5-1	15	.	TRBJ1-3	TGCGCCAGCAGCTCGTTAGGGACAGCTGGAAACACCATATATTTT	CASSSLGTAGNTIYF
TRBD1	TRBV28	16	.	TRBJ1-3	TGTGCCAGCACAACATCCGGGACAGGGGTAGGAAACACCATATATTTT	CASTTSGTGVGNTIYF
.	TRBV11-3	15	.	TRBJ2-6	TGTGCCAGCAGCTTACGCGGGACGGGGGCCAACGTCCTGACTTTC	CASSLRGTGANVLTF
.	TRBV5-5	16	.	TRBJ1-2	TGTGCCAGCAGCTTTCGTACAGGCCTTTTACAAGTTGGCTACACCTTC	CASSFRTGLLQVGYTF
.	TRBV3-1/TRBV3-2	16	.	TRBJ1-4	TGTGCCAGCAGCCAAAACGCCGGGAGAGTGAATGAAAAACTGTTTTTT	CASSQNAGRVNEKLFF
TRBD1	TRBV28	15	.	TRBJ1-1	TGTGCCAGCAGGGGCAGACAGGGTGGATTTGCTGTGGCTTTCTTT	CASRGRQGGFAVAFF
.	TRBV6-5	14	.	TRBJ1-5	TGTGCCAGCGGCAACAGGGCGCTCAATCAGCCCCAGCATTTT	CASGNRALNQPQHF
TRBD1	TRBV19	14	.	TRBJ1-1	TGTGCCAGTAGTGAAGGACAGGGGTGGACTGAAGCTTTCTTT	CASSEGQGWTEAFF
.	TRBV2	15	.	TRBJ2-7	TGTGCCAGCAGGGGTCGTCAGGGGCTTCCTAGGGAGCAGTACTTC	CASRGRQGLPREQYF
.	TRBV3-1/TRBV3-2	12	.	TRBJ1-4	TGTGCCAGCAGCCAGAGTAATGAAAAACTGTTTTTT	CASSQSNEKLFF
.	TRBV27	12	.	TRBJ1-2	TGTGCCAGCAGTTTAAAGGGGTACGGCTACACCTTC	CASSLKGYGYTF
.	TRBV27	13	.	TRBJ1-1	TGTGCCAGCAGTTTAGGAGGGGTAACTGAAGCTTTCTTT	CASSLGGVTEAFF
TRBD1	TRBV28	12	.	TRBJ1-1	TGTGCCAGCAGTTTATATAATGGGGACAGGGGCTTT	CASSLYNGDRGF
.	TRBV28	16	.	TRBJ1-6	.	CASSSSDRGRRSPLHF
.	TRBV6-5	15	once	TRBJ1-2	TGTGCCAGCAGTTTAGAGGCTACGAACGCTCGGGGCTACACCTTC	CASSLEATNARGYTF
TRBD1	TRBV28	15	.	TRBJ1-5	TGTGCCAGCAGCACAGGGGGGGTTAGCAATCAGCCCCAGCATTTT	CASSTGGVSNQPQHF
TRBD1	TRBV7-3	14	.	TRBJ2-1	TGTGCCAGCAGCCCGGGACAGCCCACCAATGAGCAGTTCTTC	CASSPGQPTNEQFF
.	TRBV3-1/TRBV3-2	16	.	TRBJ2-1	TGTGCCAGCAGCCCTTATTTGGCAGGTCCGATCGATGAGCAGTTCTTC	CASSPYLAGPIDEQFF
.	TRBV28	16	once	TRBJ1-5	TGTGCCACCGCGGGGGAAGCCGGGACCCGCAATCAGCCCCAGCATTTT	CATAGEAGTRNQPQHF
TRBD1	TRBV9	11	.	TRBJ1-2	TGTGCCAGTGGACAGGGTGATGGCTACACCTTC	CASGQGDGYTF
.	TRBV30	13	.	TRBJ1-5	TGTGCCTGGAGCGGACAGCCCAATCAGCCCCAGCATTTT	CAWSGQPNQPQHF
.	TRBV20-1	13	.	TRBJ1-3	TGCAGTGCTAGTTTCGGCTCTGGAAACACCATATATTTT	CSASFGSGNTIYF
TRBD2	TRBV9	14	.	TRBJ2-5	TGTGCCAGCAGCTACCAGACTAGCGCCGGGACCCAGTACTTC	CASSYQTSAGTQYF
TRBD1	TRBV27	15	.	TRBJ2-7	TGTGCCAGCAGTCCCCCCGGGACAGGGACCTACGAGCAGTACTTC	CASSPPGTGTYEQYF
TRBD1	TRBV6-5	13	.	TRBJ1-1	TGTGCCAGCCTCCAGGGGGCCTACACTGAAGCTTTCTTT	CASLQGAYTEAFF
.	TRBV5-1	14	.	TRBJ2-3	TGCGCCAGCAGCCTGTTTGGACTTGAGGATACGCAGTATTTT	CASSLFGLEDTQYF
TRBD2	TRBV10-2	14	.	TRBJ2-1	TGCGCCAGCAGTGCATCATTAGCGGGAGGGGAGCAGTTCTTC	CASSASLAGGEQFF
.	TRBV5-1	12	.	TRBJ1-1	TGCGCCAGCAGCTTGTCTAACACTGAAGCTTTCTTT	CASSLSNTEAFF
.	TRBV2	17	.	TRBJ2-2	TGTGCCAGCAGTGAAGCGCTTCGGGGTATGCACACCGGGGAGCTGTTTTTT	CASSEALRGMHTGELFF